This record looks at one TCR beta chain sequence and its context. These data are taken from a study of blood T cell repertoires in COVID-19. Patients in Seattle were enrolled during active infection, then followed longitudinally. Measured with immunoSEQ multiplex PCR; TCRdb has only the in-frame clones, and not every one. This table holds about 320,000 clones, about 91% found once. CDR3 length: 15 residues. The germline V and J ends were trimmed by 3 bases and 1 base, with 11 bases remaining between them. Looked up from germline, CDR1 is MNHEY and CDR2 is SMNVEV (reference sequence). The V call is TRBV27, the J call TRBJ2-3; a weak D match, TRBD2 (6 bases). Sequencing was carried out using peripheral blood. This receptor was obtained from a woman aged 25 to 39 with COVID-19, enrolled during active disease. This CDR3 reads CASSFSGSRTDTQYF. CDR3 sequence (DNA): TGTGCCAGCAGTTTTAGCGGATCCCGCACAGATACGCAGTATTTT.